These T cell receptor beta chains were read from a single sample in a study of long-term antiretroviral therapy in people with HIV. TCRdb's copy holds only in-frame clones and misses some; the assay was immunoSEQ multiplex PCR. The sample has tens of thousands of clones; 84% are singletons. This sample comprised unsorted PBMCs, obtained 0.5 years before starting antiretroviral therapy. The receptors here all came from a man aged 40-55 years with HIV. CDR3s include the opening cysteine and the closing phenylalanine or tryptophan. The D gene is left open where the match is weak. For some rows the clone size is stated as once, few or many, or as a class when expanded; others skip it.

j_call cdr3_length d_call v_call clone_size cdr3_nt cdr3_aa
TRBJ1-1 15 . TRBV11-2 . TGTGCCAGCAGCTTGAGGGAAAGATTAAACACTGAAGCTTTCTTT CASSLRERLNTEAFF
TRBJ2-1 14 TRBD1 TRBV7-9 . TGTGCCAGCAGCCAGCGCGGGACAGGGGGTGAGCAGTTCTTC CASSQRGTGGEQFF
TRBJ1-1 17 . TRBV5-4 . TGTGCCAGCAGCCATCAGCAGCCTGGATGGATGAACACTGAAGCTTTCTTT CASSHQQPGWMNTEAFF
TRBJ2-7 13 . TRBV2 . TGTGCCAGCAAAGGGACTTACTATAGTCTGCCGTACTTC CASKGTYYSLPYF
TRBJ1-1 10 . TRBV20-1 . TGCAGTGCTATAGACACTGAAGCTTTCTTT CSAIDTEAFF
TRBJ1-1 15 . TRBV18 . TGTGCCAGCTCACCGTCCGGGAGGGTTGGCACTGAAGCTTTCTTT CASSPSGRVGTEAFF
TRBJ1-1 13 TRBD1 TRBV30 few TGTGCCTGGAGTGTACAACAGGGGGCTGAAGCTTTCTTT CAWSVQQGAEAFF
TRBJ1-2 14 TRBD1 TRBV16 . TGTGCCAGCAGCCAAAGCAGGGGGCTTGGTGGCTACACCTTC CASSQSRGLGGYTF
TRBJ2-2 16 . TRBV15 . TGTGCCACCAGCAGGCCTGGACAGCTCGCAGCCGGGGAGCTGTTTTTT CATSRPGQLAAGELFF
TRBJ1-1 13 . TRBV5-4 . TGTGCCGGACGACAGGTTCCTAACACTGAAGCTTTCTTT CAGRQVPNTEAFF
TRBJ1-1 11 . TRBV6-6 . TGTGCCGTCAGTGAGAACACTGAAGCTTTCTTT CAVSENTEAFF
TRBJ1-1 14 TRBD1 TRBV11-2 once TGTGCCAGCAGCCCACAGGGGGCGAGGAATGAAGCTTTCTTT CASSPQGARNEAFF
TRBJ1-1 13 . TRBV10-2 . TGCGCCAGCAGTGAGTCGGGACACACTGAAGCTTTCTTT CASSESGHTEAFF